This T cell receptor beta chain was documented in a study of beta chain features in type 1 diabetes. Study findings and constraints: In all four CD4+ subsets, TCRB CDR3 length was significantly, moderately reduced in type 1 diabetes.

With respect to this clone: The antigen is undetermined.

Sorting gave populations that all exceeded 98% purity. The authors reverse transcribed all of the isolated RNA, so sequencing captured expressed TCRB transcripts. An average about 3.6 million reads came from naive, central memory and regulatory T cell samples. TCRdb keeps only in-frame clones here, not all; method: immunoSEQ multiplex PCR. Here the sample spans 250,000 to 350,000 clones, around an eighth being singletons. Germline V gene lookup returns CDR1 LGHNA and CDR2 YSLEER. V lost 4 bases, J lost 7 bases, and 17 bases lay in between. The CDR3 has 15 residues. Sequenced input: naive CD4+ T cells from blood. The V call is TRBV4-3, the J call TRBJ2-1; D is uncertain. This TCR derives from a man aged 30-40 years with type 1 diabetes. For the CDR3, the DNA is TGCGCCAGCAGCCTTAGATTCGGAGTCCAGAATGAGCAGTTCTTC. Amino acids: CASSLRFGVQNEQFF.